The 27 T cell receptor beta chains below were found in one sample sequenced in a study of T cell responses to AZD1222 COVID-19 vaccine. This table comes from immunoSEQ multiplex PCR, and its TCRdb copy is limited to in-frame clones, with some not included. The sample has 140,000 or so clones, around 87% seen once; the top ten hold around 1.6%. The material was peripheral blood, obtained on day 0 of AZD1222 vaccination. Receptor source: an adult in good health.

The chain has TRBV7-2 and TRBJ1-2; D not certain. V lost 1 base to trimming and J lost 2 bases, with 8 bases between them. This CDR3 has 14 amino acids. CDR1 and CDR2 from the germline V gene are SGHTA and FQGNSA. The CDR3 sequence: CASSLEPENYGYTF. The CDR3 DNA reads as TGTGCCAGCAGCTTAGAGCCAGAGAACTATGGCTACACCTTC.

The chain combines TRBV29-1 with TRBJ1-2; D uncertain. V lost 4 bases and J lost 4, with 10 bases in between. Germline V gene sequence: CDR1 SQVTM, CDR2 ANQGSEA. There are 12 residues in the CDR3. The CDR3 spells CSVVRVGYGYTF. The CDR3, as DNA: TGCAGCGTTGTACGGGTGGGCTATGGCTACACCTTC.

This chain connects TRBV4-1 to TRBJ1-1; the D gene is possibly TRBD1 (6 bases). The CDR3 runs 16 residues. Germline values: CDR1 MGHRA, CDR2 YSYEKL. Trimming cost V 1 base and J 3 bases, with 15 bases left between them. The CDR3 protein is CASSQGVRGWYTEAFF. The CDR3 nucleotides are TGCGCCAGCAGCCAAGGCGTCAGGGGCTGGTACACTGAAGCTTTCTTT.

V and J are TRBV7-2 and TRBJ1-6; perhaps TRBD1 as D (5 bases). This CDR3 spans 15 amino acids. The ends were cut back, 1 base at V and 9 bases at J, with 13 bases in the middle. Germline loops: CDR1 SGHTA, CDR2 FQGNSA. The CDR3 reads CASSLEARGSSPLHF. CDR3 nucleotide sequence: TGTGCCAGCAGCTTAGAGGCCCGGGGGAGTTCACCCCTCCACTTT. The entire variable domain, with the rest obtained from reference TRBV7-2 and TRBJ1-6, is as follows: GAGVSQSPSNKVTEKGKDVELRCDPISGHTALYWYRQSLGQGLEFLIYFQGNSAPDKSGLPSDRFSAERTGGSVSTLTIQRTQQEDSAVYLCASSLEARGSSPLHFGNGTRLTVT.

The CDR3 nucleotides read TGTGCCAGCAGCTTGTACCCCCCAGGGCACTCTGGAAACACCATATATTTT. Its translation is CASSLYPPGHSGNTIYF. J is TRBJ1-3 and V is TRBV5-6; tentatively, D is TRBD1 (5 bases). The CDR3 has 17 amino acids. The germline V gene has CDR1 SGHDT and CDR2 YYEEEE. V was pared by 1 base and J by 0 bases, with 14 bases between. Filled out from reference TRBV5-6 and TRBJ1-3, the complete variable domain reads DAGVTQSPTHLIKTRGQQVTLRCSPKSGHDTVSWYQQALGQGPQFIFQYYEEEERQRGNFPDRFSGHQFPNYSSELNVNALLLGDSALYLCASSLYPPGHSGNTIYFGEGSWLTVV.

The chain has TRBV11-2 and TRBJ1-1; TRBD1 might be the D (6 bases). The CDR3 contains 14 residues. Germline V lookup: CDR1 SGHAT, CDR2 FQNNGV. The V end was cut by 4 bases, the J end by 4 bases, with 13 bases between. The CDR3 sequence is CASSSQGVRTEAFF. The CDR3 bases are TGTGCCAGCAGCTCACAGGGTGTTCGCACTGAAGCTTTCTTT.

The chain uses TRBV19 and TRBJ1-3; no clear D. Trimming removed 9 bases at V and 0 bases at J, with 15 bases between. The CDR3 loop spans 15 amino acids. The germline CDR1 and CDR2 sequences are LNHDA and SQIVND (reference sequence). CDR3: CASGNTRFSGNTIYF. As DNA, the CDR3 is TGTGCCAGCGGCAATACCAGGTTCTCTGGAAACACCATATATTTT.

The chain uses TRBV25-1 and TRBJ1-2; unclear D gene. Trimming left V 0 bases short and J 8 bases short, with 25 bases between. Per the germline V gene, CDR1 is MGHDK and CDR2 is SYGVNS. The CDR3 length is 18 residues. The CDR3 nucleotides read TGTGCCAGCAGTGAATACCTCCTTTTGGAGCCAGATCAGCAGGGCTACACCTTC. It yields the protein CASSEYLLLEPDQQGYTF.

The chain links TRBV21-1 to TRBJ1-5. TRBV21-1 is annotated as a pseudogene. This CDR3 has 17 residues. The CDR3 loop reads CASSKFVQGDSNQPQHF. CDR3 coding DNA: TGTGCCAGCAGCAAATTCGTCCAAGGAGATAGCAATCAGCCCCAGCATTTT.

The chain employs TRBV12-5 and TRBJ1-1, with 8 bases lining up with TRBD1. This CDR3 spans 17 amino acids. Trimming removed 3 bases from V and 0 bases from J; junction bases left unmatched: 9. The germline gives CDR1 LGHNT, CDR2 FRNRAP. CDR3: CASGLGQGEFMNTEAFF. The CDR3, as DNA: TGTGCTAGTGGTTTAGGACAGGGAGAATTCATGAACACTGAAGCTTTCTTT.

The chain couples TRBV15 to TRBJ1-1; D is possibly TRBD1 (5 bases). Germline loops: CDR1 LNHNV, CDR2 YYDKDF (reference sequence). The ends were cut back, 3 bases at V and 1 base at J, with 9 bases in the middle. This CDR3 spans 14 amino acids. CDR3 region: CATSRGTRNTEAFF. The CDR3 nucleotides read TGTGCCACCAGCAGGGGGACGAGGAACACTGAAGCTTTCTTT.

The chain employs TRBV5-1 and TRBJ2-2, with 8 positions matching TRBD2. Germline CDR1 and CDR2: SGHRS and YFSETQ. The CDR3 is 15 amino acids. J was trimmed by 5 bases and V by 4 bases; bases with no gene match: 7. CDR3 in DNA: TGCGCCAGCAGCCCGGCGGGACTAGGTACCGGGGAGCTGTTTTTT. Its protein is CASSPAGLGTGELFF.

This rearrangement joins TRBV28 to TRBJ2-2; a possible D gene is TRBD1 (6 bases). V was trimmed by 6 bases and J by 3 bases, leaving 14 bases between them. The V gene's germline CDR1 is MDHEN and CDR2 SYDVKM. The CDR3 contains 15 residues. CDR3: CASRPGGLDTGELFF. The CDR3, as DNA: TGTGCCAGCAGACCTGGGGGCCTGGACACCGGGGAGCTGTTTTTT. The full variable domain, its missing parts supplied by reference TRBV28 and TRBJ2-2, is DVKVTQSSRYLVKRTGEKVFLECVQDMDHENMFWYRQDPGLGLRLIYFSYDVKMKEKGDIPEGYSVSREKKERFSLILESASTNQTSMYLCASRPGGLDTGELFFGEGSRLTVL.

This clone was found once. The chain combines TRBV5-8 with TRBJ2-1; TRBD2 matches at 10 bases. Germline assignment: CDR1 SGHTS and CDR2 YDEGEE. This CDR3 is 17 amino acids long. V lost 0 bases, J lost 2 bases, and 5 bases stayed unmatched. The CDR3 spells CASSLVQREGPYNEQFF. The CDR3 DNA is TGTGCCAGCAGCTTGGTCCAGCGGGAGGGCCCCTACAATGAGCAGTTCTTC.

V usage is TRBV5-1 and J usage is TRBJ1-1, with D tentatively TRBD1 (6 bases). V gave up 4 bases and J gave up 1 base, with 11 bases separating them. Germline-derived CDR1 and CDR2 are SGHRS and YFSETQ. The CDR3 is 14 residues long. CDR3 coding DNA: TGCGCCAGCAGCCCCCAGACAGGGAACACTGAAGCTTTCTTT. Amino acid sequence: CASSPQTGNTEAFF.

This sequence joins TRBV5-8 and TRBJ1-4, with D perhaps TRBD1 (6 bases). The V end lost 4 bases, the J end lost 8 bases, and 12 bases lay between the germline ends. Germline V CDR1 and CDR2: SGHTS, YDEGEE. The CDR3 contains 13 residues. The chain's CDR3 is CASSPDRTEKLFF. The CDR3 region has the DNA TGTGCCAGCAGCCCCGACAGGACAGAAAAACTGTTTTTT.

The V call is TRBV6-5, the J call TRBJ2-1, with TRBD1 matching 8 bases. The CDR3 sequence is 14 residues long. Germline CDR1 reads MNHEY; CDR2 reads SVGAGI. The ends lost 6 bases at V and 6 bases at J; junction bases unmatched: 7. The CDR3 loop reads CASRQTGAGNEQFF. CDR3 DNA: TGTGCCAGCAGACAGACAGGGGCTGGCAATGAGCAGTTCTTC.

The chain couples TRBV5-4 to TRBJ1-2; a weak D match, TRBD1 (5 bases). V was pared by 3 bases and J by 4 bases, with 13 bases between. The V gene's germline CDR1 is SGHNT and CDR2 YYREEE (reference sequence). The CDR3 loop spans 14 amino acids. The CDR3 DNA sequence: TGTGCCAGCAGCTCACCTGGGGGGGGCTATGGCTACACCTTC. Its protein is CASSSPGGGYGYTF.

The chain carries TRBV11-2 and TRBJ1-2; D not certain. V lost 5 bases and J 6 bases, leaving 10 bases between the germline ends. The CDR3 consists of 12 residues. Germline assignment: CDR1 SGHAT and CDR2 FQNNGV. The chain's CDR3 is CASSRPGHGYTF. CDR3 in DNA: TGTGCCAGCAGCCGACCCGGCCATGGCTACACCTTC.

As DNA, the CDR3 is TGTGCCAGCACGGGACGGTGGAATGAAAAACTGTTTTTT. It translates to CASTGRWNEKLFF. V usage is TRBV27 and J usage is TRBJ1-4; TRBD1 is a possible D gene (5 bases). Deletions cut 7 bases from V and 5 bases from J, with 11 bases between. This CDR3 has 13 amino acids. Germline CDR1 and CDR2: MNHEY and SMNVEV (reference sequence).

V gene TRBV2 combines with J gene TRBJ1-3; D is undetermined. Trimming took 4 bases from V and 0 from J, leaving 13 bases between them. This CDR3 is built from 16 residues. From germline, CDR1 is SNHLY and CDR2 FYNNEI. CDR3 loop: CASSGVIGYSGNTIYF. The CDR3 DNA is TGTGCCAGCAGTGGGGTAATAGGCTACTCTGGAAACACCATATATTTT.

The chain uses TRBV19 and TRBJ1-3; 10 bases map to TRBD1. Germline V gives CDR1 LNHDA, CDR2 SQIVND (reference sequence). The trim removed 5 bases at V and 2 bases at J, leaving 3 bases unmatched. This CDR3 has 15 amino acids. CDR3 DNA: TGTGCCAGTAGTCCTGACAGGGGGCCTGGAAACACCATATATTTT. As protein: CASSPDRGPGNTIYF. Based on the CDR3 plus reference TRBV19 and TRBJ1-3, the full variable domain is DGGITQSPKYLFRKEGQNVTLSCEQNLNHDAMYWYRQDPGQGLRLIYYSQIVNDFQKGDIAEGYSVSREKKESFPLTVTSAQKNPTAFYLCASSPDRGPGNTIYFGEGSWLTVV.

V usage is TRBV10-2 and J usage is TRBJ2-2; 7 bases are shared with TRBD2. The CDR3 runs 15 residues. Germline CDR1 reads WSHSY; CDR2 reads SAAADI. V was clipped by 3 bases and J by 5 bases; unmatched bases: 6. CDR3 sequence reads: CASSDSGLVTGELFF. Written as DNA, the CDR3 is TGCGCCAGCAGTGATTCCGGACTAGTAACCGGGGAGCTGTTTTTT.

The rearrangement joins TRBV24-1 to TRBJ2-3; TRBD1 agrees at 9 bases. Germline V gene lookup returns CDR1 KGHDR and CDR2 SFDVKD. CDR3 size: 16 residues. Trimming cost V 7 bases and J 2 bases; bases outside gene matches: 9. CDR3 nucleotide sequence: TGTGCCACCAGCAGCACCGGGACAGGGTCCACAGATACGCAGTATTTT. Encoded protein: CATSSTGTGSTDTQYF.

V gene TRBV4-2 combines with J gene TRBJ1-1; D possibly corresponds to TRBD1 (5 bases). Between the trimmed V and J ends, which lost 1 base and 2 bases, there was a span of 17 bases. Germline V gene data show CDR1 as LGHNA and CDR2 as YNFKEQ. The CDR3 loop spans 17 amino acids. The CDR3 region is CASSQAIWRQRNTEAFF. CDR3 coding DNA: TGTGCCAGCAGCCAAGCTATATGGAGACAGCGAAACACTGAAGCTTTCTTT.

The J gene is TRBJ2-3, the V gene TRBV4-2; the D gene is possibly TRBD1 (6 bases). This CDR3 is 15 amino acids long. The V end lost 1 base, the J end lost 2 bases, and 10 bases lay between the germline ends. Germline V gene lookup returns CDR1 LGHNA and CDR2 YNFKEQ. CDR3 coding DNA: TGTGCCAGCAGCCAAGGGCAGGGACACACAGATACGCAGTATTTT. Amino acids: CASSQGQGHTDTQYF.

The chain has TRBV7-6 and TRBJ1-3; D may be TRBD1 (6 bases). CDR1 is SGHVS and CDR2 is FNYEAQ in the germline V gene. The CDR3 is 17 amino acids. With 4 bases removed from V and 0 bases from J, the gap between germline ends came to 16 bases. This CDR3 is CASSSDSQSFSGNTIYF. The CDR3 DNA is TGTGCCAGCAGCTCGGACAGCCAAAGTTTCTCTGGAAACACCATATATTTT.